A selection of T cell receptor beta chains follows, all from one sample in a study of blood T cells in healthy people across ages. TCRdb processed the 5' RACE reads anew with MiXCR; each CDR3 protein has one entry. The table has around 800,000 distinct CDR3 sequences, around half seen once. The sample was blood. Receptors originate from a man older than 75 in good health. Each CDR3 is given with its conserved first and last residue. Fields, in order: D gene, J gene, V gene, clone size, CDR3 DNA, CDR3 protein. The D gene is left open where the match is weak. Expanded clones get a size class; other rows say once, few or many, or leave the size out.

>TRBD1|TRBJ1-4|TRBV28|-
TGTGCCAGCAGCCGGACAGGGAAGAAGGGTGAAAAACTGTTTTTT
CASSRTGKKGEKLFF
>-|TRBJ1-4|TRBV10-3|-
TGTGCCATCAGTGAGTCGCTTCAGGGGAACGAAAAACTGTTTTTT
CAISESLQGNEKLFF
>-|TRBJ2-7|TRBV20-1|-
TGCAGTGCTAGAGGACCCGAGTCCTACGAGCAGTACTTC
CSARGPESYEQYF
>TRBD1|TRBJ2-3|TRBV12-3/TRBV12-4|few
TGTGCCAGCAGTTTCCAGGGGGTAGATACGCAGTATTTT
CASSFQGVDTQYF
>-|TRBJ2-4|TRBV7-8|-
TGTGCCAGCAGCTCCGTTAGGGCAGGGGAAGGGAGTGCAACCAAAAACATTCAGTACTTC
CASSSVRAGEGSATKNIQYF
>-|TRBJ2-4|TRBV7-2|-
TGTGCCAGCAGCCCGCGCTCGGGCTCAGAGACCCGGTACTTC
CASSPRSGSETRYF
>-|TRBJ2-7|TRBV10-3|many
TGTGCCATCACAAACTCTACCTACGAGCAGTACTTC
CAITNSTYEQYF
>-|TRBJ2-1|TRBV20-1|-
TGCAGTGCAAGAACCTTACGGTACAATGAGCAGTTCTTC
CSARTLRYNEQFF
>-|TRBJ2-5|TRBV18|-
TGTGCCAGCTCACCACCTAGCATGGCCCAAGAGACCCAGTACTTC
CASSPPSMAQETQYF
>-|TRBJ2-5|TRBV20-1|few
TGCAGTGCTCTGTCGATAGGGGAGACCCAGTACTTC
CSALSIGETQYF
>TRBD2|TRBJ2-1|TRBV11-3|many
TGTGCCAGCAGCAGAGGTGGACTAGCGGAGCAGTTCTTC
CASSRGGLAEQFF
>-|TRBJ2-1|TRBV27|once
TGTGCCAGCAGTTTATCCCACCCTGTTGGCTACAATGAGCAGTTCTTC
CASSLSHPVGYNEQFF
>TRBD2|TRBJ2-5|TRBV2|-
TGTGCCAGCAGACGTATAGCGGGAGGGGGAGAGACCCAGTACTTC
CASRRIAGGGETQYF